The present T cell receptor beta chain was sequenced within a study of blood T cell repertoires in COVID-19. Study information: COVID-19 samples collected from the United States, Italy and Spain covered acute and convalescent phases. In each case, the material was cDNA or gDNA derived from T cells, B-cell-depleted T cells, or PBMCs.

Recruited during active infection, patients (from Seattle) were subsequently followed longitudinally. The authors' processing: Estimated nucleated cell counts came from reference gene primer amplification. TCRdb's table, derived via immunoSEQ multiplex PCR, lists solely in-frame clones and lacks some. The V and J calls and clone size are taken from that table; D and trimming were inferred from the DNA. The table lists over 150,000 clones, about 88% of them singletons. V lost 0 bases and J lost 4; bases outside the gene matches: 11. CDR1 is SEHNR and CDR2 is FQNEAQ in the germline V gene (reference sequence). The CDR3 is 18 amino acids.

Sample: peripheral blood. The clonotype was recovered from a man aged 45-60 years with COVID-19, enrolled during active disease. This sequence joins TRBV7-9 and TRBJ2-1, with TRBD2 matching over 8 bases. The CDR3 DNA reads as TGTGCCAGCAGCTTAGCGGCGGGGGGACCCGGAGGATACAATGAGCAGTTCTTC. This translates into CASSLAAGGPGGYNEQFF.